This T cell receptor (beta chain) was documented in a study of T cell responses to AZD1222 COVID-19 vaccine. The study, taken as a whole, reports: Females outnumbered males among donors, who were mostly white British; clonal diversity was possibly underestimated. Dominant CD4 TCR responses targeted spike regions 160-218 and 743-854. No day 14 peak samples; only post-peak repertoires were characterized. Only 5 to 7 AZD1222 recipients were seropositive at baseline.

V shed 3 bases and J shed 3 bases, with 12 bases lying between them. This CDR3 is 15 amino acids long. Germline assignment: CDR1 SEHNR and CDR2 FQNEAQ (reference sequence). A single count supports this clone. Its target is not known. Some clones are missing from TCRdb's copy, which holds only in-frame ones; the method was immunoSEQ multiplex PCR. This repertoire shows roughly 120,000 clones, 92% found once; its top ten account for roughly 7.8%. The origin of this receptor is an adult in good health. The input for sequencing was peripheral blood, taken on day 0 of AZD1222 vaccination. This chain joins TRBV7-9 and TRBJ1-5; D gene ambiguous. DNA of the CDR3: TGTGCCAGCAGCTTGGAGGGTGGATACAATCAGCCCCAGCATTTT. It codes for CASSLEGGYNQPQHF. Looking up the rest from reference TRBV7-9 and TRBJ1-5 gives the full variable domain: DTGVSQNPRHKITKRGQNVTFRCDPISEHNRLYWYRQTLGQGPEFLTYFQNEAQLEKSRLLSDRFSAERPKGSFSTLEIQRTEQGDSAMYLCASSLEGGYNQPQHFGDGTRLSIL.